The 27 T cell receptor beta chains reported below all come from one sample, sequenced in a study of cytomegalovirus exposure and HLA in healthy donors. The PCR made use of 60 Vbeta and 13 Jbeta primers. The protocol was immunoSEQ multiplex PCR, while the TCRdb copy is restricted to in-frame clones and leaves out a portion. This sample has 150,000 to 200,000 clones, with around 80% found just once. The sample comprised PBMCs. These receptor sequences come from a male donor in good health and CMV-seronegative.

This chain uses TRBV6-1 with TRBJ1-5; TRBD1 is a possible D gene (5 bases). CDR1 is MNHNS and CDR2 is SASEGT in the germline V gene. V dropped 2 bases and J dropped 3 bases, with 14 bases sitting between them. This CDR3 is 16 amino acids long. CDR3 sequence (DNA): TGTGCCAGCAGTGAAAGGGCAGGGTCGATCAATCAGCCCCAGCATTTT. Protein sequence: CASSERAGSINQPQHF.

V gene TRBV15 combines with J gene TRBJ2-6; weak D call: TRBD2 (5 bases). Germline V gene data show CDR1 as LNHNV and CDR2 as YYDKDF (reference sequence). Trimming took 1 base from V and 2 from J, leaving 6 bases between them. This CDR3 contains 15 residues. Here the CDR3 reads CATSRGGAGANVLTF. The CDR3 coding sequence is TGTGCCACCAGCAGAGGGGGAGCTGGGGCCAACGTCCTGACTTTC.

This chain links TRBV25-1 with TRBJ1-1; D is possibly TRBD1 (5 bases). This CDR3 has 14 residues. The V end was cut by 6 bases, the J end by 1 base, with 12 bases between. Germline-derived CDR1 and CDR2 are MGHDK and SYGVNS. Here the CDR3 reads CASSPRASNTEAFF. The CDR3 DNA is TGTGCCAGCAGCCCCAGGGCCTCGAACACTGAAGCTTTCTTT.

The chain links TRBV7-9 to TRBJ2-1, with unresolved D. The CDR3 extends over 12 amino acids. Germline V gene sequence: CDR1 SEHNR, CDR2 FQNEAQ (reference sequence). V lost 3 bases, J lost 4 bases, and 4 bases lay in between. The CDR3 DNA reads TGTGCCAGCAGCTTGCAGTACAATGAGCAGTTCTTC. This encodes CASSLQYNEQFF. Full variable domain (missing parts from reference TRBV7-9 and TRBJ2-1): DTGVSQNPRHKITKRGQNVTFRCDPISEHNRLYWYRQTLGQGPEFLTYFQNEAQLEKSRLLSDRFSAERPKGSFSTLEIQRTEQGDSAMYLCASSLQYNEQFFGPGTRLTVL.

This clone was observed once. The chain is built from TRBV7-9 and TRBJ2-7; a possible D gene is TRBD1 (6 bases). Germline V gives CDR1 SEHNR, CDR2 FQNEAQ (reference sequence). This CDR3 contains 13 residues. V was pared by 5 bases and J by 3 bases, with 11 bases between. CDR3 DNA: TGTGCCAGCAGCCACCGGGACAACTACGAGCAGTACTTC. This sequence encodes CASSHRDNYEQYF.

This chain joins TRBV5-1 and TRBJ1-4; 7 nucleotides align to TRBD1. With 4 bases clipped from V and 2 bases from J, the junction kept 2 bases outside the gene matches. CDR3 length: 14 residues. Germline CDR1 reads SGHRS; CDR2 reads YFSETQ. The CDR3 sequence: CASSLQGTNEKLFF. CDR3 DNA sequence: TGCGCCAGCAGCCTACAGGGGACTAATGAAAAACTGTTTTTT.

Notes on this clone: Other DNA sequences in the sample encode the same CDR3. The chain links TRBV27 to TRBJ1-4, with D tentatively TRBD1 (6 bases). Germline CDR1 MNHEY, CDR2 SMNVEV (reference sequence). The CDR3 sequence is 14 residues long. V was shortened by 6 bases and J by 0 bases, with 8 bases between the two germline ends. CDR3 nucleotides: TGTGCCAGCAGGCGGACAGCAACTAATGAAAAACTGTTTTTT. This encodes CASRRTATNEKLFF.

The gene calls are TRBV15 and TRBJ1-4; 7 bases align to TRBD1. The CDR3 is 14 residues long. V was pared by 0 bases and J by 8 bases, with 3 bases of the junction left unmatched. Looked up from germline, CDR1 is LNHNV and CDR2 is YYDKDF (reference sequence). The chain's CDR3 is CATSRDRGIEKLFF. The DNA of the CDR3 is TGTGCCACCAGCAGAGACAGGGGGATCGAAAAACTGTTTTTT.

The gene calls are TRBV5-1 and TRBJ2-4; D uncertain. The CDR3 is made up of 12 amino acids. The germline gives CDR1 SGHRS, CDR2 YFSETQ. Trimming removed 0 bases at V and 8 bases at J, with 6 bases between. CDR3 in DNA: TGCGCCAGCAGCTTGGACATGGACATTCAGTACTTC. Translated, it gives CASSLDMDIQYF.

CDR3 in amino acids: CASSAGLQETQYF. DNA of the CDR3: TGCGCCAGCAGCGCGGGACTGCAAGAGACCCAGTACTTC. The chain links TRBV5-1 to TRBJ2-5; D possibly corresponds to TRBD2 (6 bases). The germline V gene encodes CDR1 SGHRS and CDR2 YFSETQ. The CDR3 runs 13 residues. Trimming took 4 bases from V and 2 from J, leaving 9 bases between them. The full variable domain, rest sourced from reference TRBV5-1 and TRBJ2-5, is KAGVTQTPRYLIKTRGQQVTLSCSPISGHRSVSWYQQTPGQGLQFLFEYFSETQRNKGNFPGRFSGRQFSNSRSEMNVSTLELGDSALYLCASSAGLQETQYFGPGTRLLVL.

This chain joins TRBV6-1 and TRBJ1-2; a possible D gene is TRBD1 (6 bases). The CDR3 extends over 13 amino acids. The germline V and J ends were trimmed by 5 bases and 4 bases, with 11 bases remaining between them. Germline V lookup: CDR1 MNHNS, CDR2 SASEGT. The CDR3 DNA is TGTGCCAGCAGTACAGGGATCCCCTATGGCTACACCTTC. It encodes CASSTGIPYGYTF.

This chain links TRBV4-2 with TRBJ2-3; the D gene is possibly TRBD2 (5 bases). V shed 4 bases and J shed 4 bases, with 18 bases lying between them. CDR1 LGHNA and CDR2 YNFKEQ come from the germline V gene. There are 16 residues in the CDR3. CDR3 in DNA: TGTGCCAGCAGCCGTCGTGAGGGCCCAACCGCAGATACGCAGTATTTT. This encodes CASSRREGPTADTQYF.

The genes are TRBV4-3 and TRBJ2-5, with D possibly matching TRBD2 (5 bases). The J call may not be correct, given that the DNA end is closer to TRBJ2-7. Germline CDR1 and CDR2: LGHNA and YSLEER. This CDR3 comprises 14 residues. The CDR3: CASSQDRGDYEQYF. For the CDR3, the DNA is TGCGCCAGCAGCCAAGATCGGGGAGACTACGAGCAGTACTTC.

For the CDR3, the DNA is TGTGCCAGTAGTGCCTTACTAGCCGAGAACACTGAAGCTTTCTTT. This sequence encodes CASSALLAENTEAFF. V usage is TRBV19 and J usage is TRBJ1-1; no reliable D call. Germline V gene data show CDR1 as LNHDA and CDR2 as SQIVND (reference sequence). The CDR3 spans 15 residues. Trimming removed 5 bases from V and 1 base from J, with 14 bases in between.

Worth noting for this clone: This CDR3 is also generated by other DNA sequences in the sample. V is TRBV19 and J is TRBJ1-5, with D maybe TRBD1 (6 bases). V dropped 8 bases and J dropped 4 bases, with 15 bases sitting between them. CDR1 is LNHDA, CDR2 SQIVND, per germline (reference sequence). The CDR3 is 14 residues long. The CDR3 DNA reads as TGTGCCAGTTTACCCGGGACATGGAATCAGCCCCAGCATTTT. Protein: CASLPGTWNQPQHF.

This clone was seen a handful of times. The chain carries TRBV4-3 and TRBJ2-1; tentatively, D is TRBD2 (6 bases). This CDR3 is 18 amino acids long. Trimming shortened V by 0 bases and J by 8 bases, and 23 bases separated the two germline ends. CDR1 is LGHNA and CDR2 is YSLEER in the germline V gene. The CDR3 sequence: CASSQDRGGMGSFDEQFF. DNA for the CDR3: TGCGCCAGCAGCCAAGATCGGGGCGGGATGGGTTCATTCGATGAGCAGTTCTTC.

This clone was counted between two and nine times. The rearrangement links TRBV19 to TRBJ2-7; D call uncertain. CDR3 length: 13 amino acids. Trimming removed 4 bases at V and 2 bases at J, with 9 bases between. CDR1 LNHDA and CDR2 SQIVND come from the germline V gene (reference sequence). This chain's CDR3 is CASSNGQPYEQYF. In DNA, the CDR3 is TGTGCCAGTAGTAATGGGCAGCCCTACGAGCAGTACTTC. Together with reference TRBV19 and TRBJ2-7, the CDR3 gives the full variable domain: DGGITQSPKYLFRKEGQNVTLSCEQNLNHDAMYWYRQDPGQGLRLIYYSQIVNDFQKGDIAEGYSVSREKKESFPLTVTSAQKNPTAFYLCASSNGQPYEQYFGPGTRLTVT.

This chain uses TRBV7-2 with TRBJ2-5; a possible D gene is TRBD1 (6 bases). V lost 4 bases, J lost 1 base, and 7 bases lay in between. The CDR3 is made up of 13 amino acids. Per the germline V gene, CDR1 is SGHTA and CDR2 is FQGNSA. CDR3 sequence: CASSSDSQETQYF. The CDR3 DNA reads TGTGCCAGCAGCTCGGACAGCCAAGAGACCCAGTACTTC.

This clone has only a few counts. The V call is TRBV28, the J call TRBJ2-5; 11 nucleotides line up with TRBD2. From germline, CDR1 is MDHEN and CDR2 SYDVKM. With 3 bases clipped from V and 3 bases from J, the junction kept 3 bases outside the gene matches. The CDR3 consists of 15 residues. The CDR3 DNA reads as TGTGCCAGCAGTTTTCCGGGACTAGCGGAAGAGACCCAGTACTTC. It yields the protein CASSFPGLAEETQYF.

The V and J genes are TRBV10-3 and TRBJ2-7; D is unclear. The CDR3 is 11 residues long. Per germline, CDR1 ENHRY and CDR2 SYGVKD. Between the trimmed V and J ends, which lost 2 bases and 4 bases, there was a span of 3 bases. The CDR3 here is CAISEEYEQYF. In DNA form, the CDR3 reads TGTGCCATCAGTGAGGAGTACGAGCAGTACTTC.

The chain joins TRBV18 to TRBJ2-2; 7 bases line up with TRBD2. Germline assignment: CDR1 KGHSH and CDR2 LQKENI. After removal of 3 bases from V and 5 bases from J, the junction contained 6 bases not matched to a gene. This CDR3 is 15 amino acids long. The CDR3 loop reads CASSPAGVLTGELFF. The CDR3 coding sequence is TGTGCCAGCTCACCGGCGGGAGTCCTAACCGGGGAGCTGTTTTTT.

J is TRBJ1-5 and V is TRBV19; tentatively, D is TRBD1 (6 bases). CDR1 is LNHDA, CDR2 SQIVND, per germline (reference sequence). The V and J ends lost 4 bases and 6 bases respectively, with 16 bases between them. The CDR3 runs 15 residues. The CDR3 nucleotides are TGTGCCAGTAGTACCTTCACAGGGAGCGGTCAGCCCCAGCATTTT. Translated, it gives CASSTFTGSGQPQHF.

The chain is built from TRBV30 and TRBJ2-1; 8 bases match TRBD1. Germline CDR1 GTSNPN, CDR2 SVGIG (reference sequence). Losses at the gene ends were 5 bases for V and 8 bases for J; bases not matched to a gene: 8. The CDR3 runs 13 residues. CDR3 in amino acids: CAWAPTGVHEQFF. The CDR3 DNA follows: TGTGCCTGGGCCCCGACAGGGGTCCATGAGCAGTTCTTC. The full variable domain, rest sourced from reference TRBV30 and TRBJ2-1, is SQTIHQWPATLVQPVGSPLSLECTVEGTSNPNLYWYRQAAGRGLQLLFYSVGIGQISSEVPQNLSASRPQDRQFILSSKKLLLSDSGFYLCAWAPTGVHEQFFGPGTRLTVL.

The V and J genes are TRBV6-5 and TRBJ2-6; D might be TRBD2 (5 bases). The germline V and J ends were trimmed by 0 bases and 0 bases, with 6 bases remaining between them. This CDR3 comprises 16 residues. Germline V gene sequence: CDR1 MNHEY, CDR2 SVGAGI. CDR3 protein: CASSYSGSSGANVLTF. CDR3 sequence (DNA): TGTGCCAGCAGTTACTCAGGGAGCTCTGGGGCCAACGTCCTGACTTTC.

This chain uses TRBV19 with TRBJ2-7; a possible D gene is TRBD1 (5 bases). This CDR3 spans 11 amino acids. V shed 8 bases and J shed 9 bases, with 14 bases lying between them. Germline V CDR1 and CDR2: LNHDA, SQIVND (reference sequence). The CDR3 spells CASSQGARQYF. The CDR3 DNA sequence: TGTGCCAGTTCGCAGGGCGCTCGGCAGTACTTC. Supplemented by reference TRBV19 and TRBJ2-7, the full variable domain reads DGGITQSPKYLFRKEGQNVTLSCEQNLNHDAMYWYRQDPGQGLRLIYYSQIVNDFQKGDIAEGYSVSREKKESFPLTVTSAQKNPTAFYLCASSQGARQYFGPGTRLTVT.

The genes are TRBV2 and TRBJ1-2; D remains unclear. This CDR3 is built from 10 residues. Germline V gene lookup returns CDR1 SNHLY and CDR2 FYNNEI. V lost 5 bases and J lost 5, with 3 bases in between. CDR3 in DNA: TGTGCCAGCAGTCTATATGGCTACACCTTC. As protein: CASSLYGYTF.

This chain connects TRBV6-5 to TRBJ2-2, with D possibly matching TRBD1 (7 bases). The germline V gene has CDR1 MNHEY and CDR2 SVGAGI. Trimming removed 7 bases from V and 5 bases from J, with 17 bases in between. The CDR3 sequence is 15 residues long. The CDR3 sequence: CASTTSRGATGELFF. CDR3 in DNA: TGTGCCAGCACCACGTCCAGGGGGGCGACCGGGGAGCTGTTTTTT.